Below, 27 T cell receptor beta chains from the same sample are listed, as sequenced in a study of prognosis after radiotherapy for stage I lung cancer. By two-round multiplex PCR, the TCR beta CDR3 was amplified from genomic DNA. The use of primers specific to each TRBV and TRBJ gene characterized first-round PCR. Each CDR3 protein gets one entry after TCRdb re-called the multiplex PCR reads with MiXCR. The sample has tens of thousands of distinct CDR3 sequences, approximately 25% seen once. The source material was PBMCs, sampled before or after stereotactic body radiation therapy (not recorded which). These receptors all come from a donor aged 50 or older with non-small cell lung cancer.

This clonotype turned up a few times. A much larger clone differs by one base, so this may be a read error. The rearrangement links TRBV6-1 to TRBJ1-5; D is undetermined. CDR1 MNHNS and CDR2 SASEGT come from the germline V gene. V was trimmed by 4 bases and J by 0 bases, leaving 28 bases between them. The CDR3 runs to 21 residues. The CDR3 here is CASSGSRAQLRKRDSNQPQHF. The CDR3 nucleotides read TGTGCCAGCAGTGGGTCCAGAGCCCAGCTCAGGAAGAGGGATAGCAATCAGCCCCAGCATTTT.

This clonotype was counted ten times or more. The rearrangement links TRBV5-5 to TRBJ1-4, with 8 bases fitting TRBD1. V was pared by 7 bases and J by 11 bases, with 16 bases of the junction left unmatched. The germline V gene encodes CDR1 SGHKS and CDR2 YYEKEE (reference sequence). This CDR3 is built from 15 residues. As DNA, the CDR3 is TGTGCCAGCGAACGAAACACAGGGGGGGATAATAAACTGTTTTTT. This encodes CASERNTGGDNKLFF.

The sample holds many counts of this clonotype. The chain couples TRBV12-3 or TRBV12-4 to TRBJ2-5; either TRBD1 or TRBD2 may supply D (5 bases each). This CDR3 has 13 amino acids. With 3 bases removed from V and 5 bases from J, the gap between germline ends came to 10 bases. The CDR3 nucleotides are TGTGCCAGCAGTTTCTCAGAGGGGGAGACCCAGTACTTC. Translating gives CASSFSEGETQYF.

This clonotype was found many times. The gene calls are TRBV19 and TRBJ1-1, with D tentatively TRBD1 (6 bases). The V gene's germline CDR1 is LNHDA and CDR2 SQIVND (reference sequence). The CDR3 runs to 12 residues. V was shortened by 6 bases and J by 11 bases, with 16 bases between the two germline ends. The CDR3 reads CASSRGGTGAFF. The DNA of the CDR3 is TGTGCCAGTAGCAGAGGGGGAACGGGGGCTTTCTTT. The whole variable domain, filled in from reference TRBV19 and TRBJ1-1, reads DGGITQSPKYLFRKEGQNVTLSCEQNLNHDAMYWYRQDPGQGLRLIYYSQIVNDFQKGDIAEGYSVSREKKESFPLTVTSAQKNPTAFYLCASSRGGTGAFFGQGTRLTVV.

The gene calls are TRBV7-2 and TRBJ2-3; TRBD2 agrees at 7 bases. The CDR3 runs to 16 residues. With 0 bases clipped from V and 1 base from J, the junction kept 4 bases outside the gene matches. Looked up from germline, CDR1 is SGHTA and CDR2 is FQGNSA. The CDR3 region has the DNA TGTGCCAGCAGCTTAGCAGCGGGAATACGCACAGATACGCAGTATTTT. This gives the protein CASSLAAGIRTDTQYF. Complete variable domain (other parts from reference TRBV7-2 and TRBJ2-3): GAGVSQSPSNKVTEKGKDVELRCDPISGHTALYWYRQSLGQGLEFLIYFQGNSAPDKSGLPSDRFSAERTGGSVSTLTIQRTQQEDSAVYLCASSLAAGIRTDTQYFGPGTRLTVL.

This clonotype was seen at least ten times. CDR3 sequence: CASSASGGDNEQFF. CDR3 coding DNA: TGCGCCAGCAGCGCTAGCGGGGGAGACAATGAGCAGTTCTTC. This chain joins TRBV5-1 and TRBJ2-1, with 10 bases that match TRBD2. J lost 5 bases, V lost 4 bases, and 3 bases had no gene match. The germline gives CDR1 SGHRS, CDR2 YFSETQ. CDR3 length: 14 amino acids.

This clonotype was seen at least ten times. This rearrangement joins TRBV7-9 to TRBJ2-5; D perhaps matches TRBD1 (6 bases). CDR3 size: 14 residues. Germline V CDR1 and CDR2: SEHNR, FQNEAQ (reference sequence). V lost 2 bases and J lost 3, with 10 bases in between. The CDR3 spells CASSLKYREETQYF. The CDR3 coding sequence is TGTGCCAGCAGCTTAAAATACAGGGAAGAGACCCAGTACTTC.

Worth noting for this clonotype: This may be a read error, as it is one base from a much larger clone. The rearrangement links TRBV7-2 to TRBJ1-4; possible D gene TRBD1, 6 bases. Germline-derived CDR1 and CDR2 are SGHTA and FQGNSA. This CDR3 has 14 residues. V was shortened by 5 bases and J by 8 bases, with 15 bases between the two germline ends. The CDR3 DNA reads as TGTGCCAGCAGCGGACGGACAGTCCAGGAAAAACTGTTTTTT. This translates into CASSGRTVQEKLFF.

This clonotype was recorded only once. At one of its ends the junction is not consistent with the germline gene, which may arise from a read error. V usage is TRBV12-3 or TRBV12-4 and J usage is TRBJ1-1, with D hard to call. This CDR3 has 13 amino acids. The CDR3 DNA reads TGTGCCAGCTCCCTACAACCGAACACTGAAGCTTCCTTT. Translation gives CASSLQPNTEASF.

Comments on this clonotype: A far larger clone is one nucleotide away, so this likely arose from a read error. V usage is TRBV7-8 and J usage is TRBJ2-3; D unresolved. This CDR3 contains 12 residues. V was pared by 7 bases and J by 5 bases, with 10 bases between. CDR1 and CDR2 from the germline V gene are SGHVS and FQNEAQ. CDR3 region: CASIPLVDTQYF. In nucleotides, the CDR3 is TGTGCCAGCATCCCCCTGGTAGATACGCAGTATTTT. Combining the CDR3 with reference TRBV7-8 and TRBJ2-3 gives the whole variable domain GAGVSQSPRYKVAKRGQDVALRCDPISGHVSLFWYQQALGQGPEFLTYFQNEAQLDKSGLPSDRFFAERPEGSVSTLKIQRTQQEDSAVYLCASIPLVDTQYFGPGTRLTVL.

On this clonotype: A clone one base away is much larger, so this may be a read error. The rearrangement joins TRBV19 to TRBJ2-2; 8 bases line up with TRBD2. The CDR3 has 14 residues. Germline loops: CDR1 LNHDA, CDR2 SQIVND (reference sequence). Trimming removed 9 bases from V and 8 bases from J; junction bases left unmatched: 11. Here the CDR3 reads CASHNGGGPGELFF. CDR3 sequence (DNA): TGTGCCAGCCATAACGGGGGGGGCCCTGGGGAGCTGTTTTTT.

This clonotype came up a few times. This chain uses TRBV10-3 with TRBJ2-5; 9 nucleotides line up with TRBD2. The junction had 4 bases not matched to a gene; V was cut back by 4 bases and J by 4 bases. Per germline, CDR1 ENHRY and CDR2 SYGVKD. This CDR3 has 14 residues. CDR3 region: CAISVGGGAETQYF. DNA for the CDR3: TGTGCCATCAGTGTAGGCGGGGGGGCAGAGACCCAGTACTTC.

This clonotype was seen many times. The V and J genes are TRBV5-6 and TRBJ1-6; no firm D call. Trimming left V 1 base short and J 5 bases short, with 4 bases between. The CDR3 is made up of 13 amino acids. Germline V gives CDR1 SGHDT, CDR2 YYEEEE. The DNA for the CDR3 is TGTGCCAGCAGCTTGACAGATAATTCACCCCTCCACTTT. Amino acid sequence: CASSLTDNSPLHF.

In its sample, this clonotype was seen many times. The chain joins TRBV9 to TRBJ2-3, with 11 bases aligning to TRBD1. Germline V gene lookup returns CDR1 SGDLS and CDR2 YYNGEE. With 4 bases clipped from V and 5 bases from J, the junction kept 12 bases outside the gene matches. This CDR3 has 17 amino acids. The CDR3, as DNA: TGTGCCAGCAGCATGGGAACGGGACAGGGGGTTAGAGATACGCAGTATTTT. Translating gives CASSMGTGQGVRDTQYF.

In its sample, this clonotype was seen many times. The chain couples TRBV2 to TRBJ1-1, with a weak D call TRBD1 (5 bases). CDR1 and CDR2 (germline): SNHLY, FYNNEI. The CDR3 runs to 13 residues. With 5 bases removed from V and 5 bases from J, the gap between germline ends came to 12 bases. CDR3 nucleotide sequence: TGTGCCAGCAGTCAGGGCGGCGATACTGAAGCTTTCTTT. Translation gives CASSQGGDTEAFF.

This clonotype came up many times. This chain connects TRBV7-6 to TRBJ2-2; 9 bases line up with TRBD2. Per germline, CDR1 SGHVS and CDR2 FNYEAQ. Trimming at V came to 5 bases and at J to 6 bases, leaving 10 bases not matched to a gene. This CDR3 spans 16 amino acids. Written as DNA, the CDR3 is TGTGCCAGCAGCCCCCGAGGCGGGGGGGCCGCCGGGGAGCTGTTTTTT. It yields the protein CASSPRGGGAAGELFF.

There are many counts of this clonotype. The chain has TRBV7-9 and TRBJ1-1, with TRBD1 identical over 7 bases. The CDR3 totals 14 residues. Per germline, CDR1 SEHNR and CDR2 FQNEAQ (reference sequence). With 7 bases clipped from V and 6 bases from J, the junction kept 11 bases outside the gene matches. The CDR3 nucleotides read TGTGCCAGCAACAAAGGGAGGGGGCTCCCTGAAGCTTTCTTT. It encodes CASNKGRGLPEAFF.

Details on this clonotype: With a much larger clone just one base away, this may be a read error. The V and J genes are TRBV6-9 and TRBJ2-1, with TRBD2 identical over 13 bases. CDR1 is MNHGY and CDR2 is SVAAGI in the germline V gene. V lost 8 bases and J lost 7; bases outside the gene matches: 17. The CDR3 consists of 18 residues. The CDR3 loop is CASCWLPSGTSGKNEQFF. CDR3 coding DNA: TGTGCCAGCTGTTGGCTTCCCTCCGGGACTAGCGGGAAGAATGAGCAGTTCTTC.

In its sample, this clonotype was seen many times. V and J are TRBV6-1 and TRBJ1-5; 11 positions agree with TRBD1. The CDR3 covers 17 residues. After removal of 2 bases from V and 4 bases from J, the junction contained 7 bases not matched to a gene. The V gene's germline CDR1 is MNHNS and CDR2 SASEGT. DNA of the CDR3: TGTGCCAGCAGTGAACAAGGAGGACAGGGGGCGAATCAGCCCCAGCATTTT. Translation gives CASSEQGGQGANQPQHF.

This clonotype came up a few times. The chain combines TRBV5-4 with TRBJ2-2, with D perhaps TRBD2 (6 bases). The V gene's germline CDR1 is SGHNT and CDR2 YYREEE (reference sequence). The V end was cut by 4 bases, the J end by 4 bases, with 11 bases between. The CDR3 is 14 amino acids. This CDR3 reads CASSPSGGTGELFF. CDR3 nucleotide sequence: TGTGCCAGCAGCCCTTCCGGGGGCACCGGGGAGCTGTTTTTT.

In its sample, this clonotype was seen many times. The rearrangement uses TRBV20-1 and TRBJ2-3; weak D call: TRBD2 (7 bases). The CDR3 spans 15 residues. The germline V gene encodes CDR1 DFQATT and CDR2 SNEGSKA (reference sequence). Trimming took off 3 bases at V and 8 bases at J, with 21 bases between the two ends. CDR3 region: CSARRGGEWSGTQYF. CDR3 bases: TGCAGTGCTAGGAGGGGGGGGGAGTGGTCGGGTACGCAGTATTTT.

In the case of this clonotype: Its ends do not fully match the called genes, so a read error is possible. This chain joins TRBV12-3 or TRBV12-4 and TRBJ2-7; perhaps TRBD1 as D (5 bases). The CDR3 totals 14 residues. The CDR3 is CASSLQQVNYEQHF. The CDR3 bases are TGTGCCAGCAGTTTACAACAGGTGAACTACGAGCAGCACTTC.

V gene TRBV18 combines with J gene TRBJ1-3; the match to TRBD1 covers 8 bases. The CDR3 is 16 amino acids. Trimming cost V 3 bases and J 1 base; bases outside gene matches: 5. Germline loops: CDR1 KGHSH, CDR2 LQKENI. In DNA form, the CDR3 reads TGTGCCAGCTCACCGAATCAGGGGGCATCTGGAAACACCATATATTTT. Translation: CASSPNQGASGNTIYF.

This clonotype was seen at least ten times. This chain joins TRBV2 and TRBJ2-3; 10 bases line up with TRBD1. The CDR3 is 16 residues long. The ends lost 0 bases at V and 4 bases at J; junction bases unmatched: 4. In germline, CDR1 is SNHLY, CDR2 FYNNEI. CDR3 sequence (DNA): TGTGCCAGCAGTGAAGCAGGGACAGGGGTTTCAGATACGCAGTATTTT. Protein product: CASSEAGTGVSDTQYF. The whole variable domain, remainder taken from reference TRBV2 and TRBJ2-3, is EPEVTQTPSHQVTQMGQEVILRCVPISNHLYFYWYRQILGQKVEFLVSFYNNEISEKSEIFDDQFSVERPDGSNFTLKIRSTKLEDSAMYFCASSEAGTGVSDTQYFGPGTRLTVL.

This clonotype was observed at least ten times. J is TRBJ2-1 and V is TRBV5-1, with 7 bases that match TRBD1. The length of the CDR3 is 15 residues. Germline trimming cut 0 bases from V and 4 bases from J; bases unmatched to any gene: 4. The germline V gene encodes CDR1 SGHRS and CDR2 YFSETQ. The CDR3 region is CASSLGQGKYNEQFF. Here the CDR3 DNA reads TGCGCCAGCAGCTTGGGACAGGGAAAGTACAATGAGCAGTTCTTC.

This clonotype was seen repeatedly, ten times or more. V and J are TRBV25-1 and TRBJ2-5; 11 bases are shared with TRBD1. V was pared by 7 bases and J by 2 bases, with 9 bases of the junction left unmatched. The CDR3 is 16 amino acids. Germline loops: CDR1 MGHDK, CDR2 SYGVNS. DNA of the CDR3: TGTGCCAGCACCCCCCCCGGGACAGGGGGGCAAGAGACCCAGTACTTC. It specifies CASTPPGTGGQETQYF.

This clonotype occurred many times. J is TRBJ2-1 and V is TRBV7-2; possible D gene TRBD1, 5 bases. V lost 2 bases, J lost 8 bases, and 19 bases lay in between. Germline-derived CDR1 and CDR2 are SGHTA and FQGNSA. CDR3 length: 16 residues. CDR3 sequence (DNA): TGTGCCAGCAGCTTAACCCAGATAGCAGGGCTCGATGAGCAGTTCTTC. Protein product: CASSLTQIAGLDEQFF.